A single sample gave rise to the 27 T cell receptor beta chains below, sequenced in a study of blood T cell repertoires in COVID-19. Profiling relied on immunoSEQ multiplex PCR, and the TCRdb table lists in-frame clones only, not all of them. This table has 100,000 to 150,000 clones, almost 80% appearing once. The sample comprised peripheral blood. The receptors were gathered from a human donor in a cohort sampled during active COVID-19.

The rearrangement uses TRBV21-1 and TRBJ2-1; TRBD2 is the table's D call and was not checked against the DNA. TRBV21-1 is an annotated pseudogene. The CDR3 contains 15 residues. The CDR3, as DNA: TGTGCCAGCAGCAAAGGGGGGGGGTGCTCCAATGAGCAGTTCTTC. Amino acid sequence: CASSKGGGCSNEQFF.

The chain recombines TRBV2 with TRBJ2-7; TRBD1 agrees at 9 bases. Germline V gene lookup returns CDR1 SNHLY and CDR2 FYNNEI. The CDR3 covers 15 residues. V gave up 3 bases and J gave up 4 bases; unmatched junction bases: 7. CDR3 bases: TGTGCCAGCAGTGAGTCGGACAGGGGCAGGTACGAGCAGTACTTC. It specifies CASSESDRGRYEQYF.

Remarks on this clone: A read error may account for a junction end that differs from germline. The CDR3 loop is CASSSDRGTYNEQFF. As DNA, the CDR3 is TGTGCTAGCAGCTCCGACAGGGGGACGTACAATGAGCAGTTCTTC. The chain joins TRBV7-7 to TRBJ2-1; TRBD1 agrees at 9 bases. This CDR3 region has 15 residues. Per the germline V gene, CDR1 is SSHAT and CDR2 is FNYEAQ (reference sequence). Based on the CDR3 plus reference TRBV7-7 and TRBJ2-1, the full variable domain is GAGVSQSPRYKVTKRGQDVTLRCDPISSHATLYWYQQALGQGPEFLTYFNYEAQPDKSGLPSDRFSAERPEGSISTLTIQRTEQRDSAMYRCASSSDRGTYNEQFFGPGTRLTVL.

This clone was detected only once. The J gene is TRBJ2-7, the V gene TRBV6-2 or TRBV6-3; 10 bases match TRBD1. Losses at the gene ends were 0 bases for V and 0 bases for J; bases not matched to a gene: 8. This CDR3 contains 18 residues. Germline loops: CDR1 MNHEY, CDR2 SVGEGT. The CDR3 here is CASSYSPSGTGVSYEQYF. CDR3 in DNA: TGTGCCAGCAGTTACTCACCCTCAGGGACAGGGGTCTCCTACGAGCAGTACTTC.

The chain couples TRBV28 to TRBJ2-7; 9 nucleotides align to TRBD1. CDR1 and CDR2 (germline): MDHEN, SYDVKM. This CDR3 spans 16 amino acids. V shed 3 bases, J shed 5 bases, and the junction held 11 bases outside the gene matches. CDR3 sequence: CASSFTLRDRADEQYF. DNA of the CDR3: TGTGCCAGCAGTTTCACCCTCCGGGACAGGGCTGACGAGCAGTACTTC.

J is TRBJ2-5 and V is TRBV7-9; 12 bases agree with TRBD2. The CDR3 spans 14 residues. CDR1 SEHNR and CDR2 FQNEAQ come from the germline V gene (reference sequence). The trim removed 3 bases at V and 4 bases at J, leaving 0 bases unmatched. Here the CDR3 DNA reads TGTGCCAGCAGCTTGGGACTAGCGGGAGAGACCCAGTACTTC. Translated, it gives CASSLGLAGETQYF.

The chain couples TRBV28 to TRBJ2-7, with D perhaps matching TRBD1 (6 bases). The germline V gene encodes CDR1 MDHEN and CDR2 SYDVKM. The CDR3 has 13 amino acids. V gave up 2 bases and J gave up 6 bases, with 11 bases separating them. The CDR3 sequence is CASSLPARGEQYF. CDR3 in DNA: TGTGCCAGCAGTTTACCGGCCAGGGGCGAGCAGTACTTC.

V gene TRBV7-3 combines with J gene TRBJ1-4; D might be TRBD1 (5 bases). There are 15 residues in the CDR3. V was trimmed by 5 bases and J by 4 bases, leaving 14 bases between them. Germline V gene lookup returns CDR1 SGHTA and CDR2 FQGTGA. The CDR3 region has the DNA TGTGCCAGCAGCCCCGGCCAGGGTCATAATGAAAAACTGTTTTTT. It translates to CASSPGQGHNEKLFF.

V is TRBV12-5 and J is TRBJ1-1; D possibly corresponds to TRBD1 (6 bases). V was cut by 9 bases and J by 4 bases, with 30 bases left in between. The germline V gene encodes CDR1 LGHNT and CDR2 FRNRAP. There are 18 residues in the CDR3. The CDR3 DNA reads TGTGCTAGACTCCCCCTTTGTCCTCGAGTGACCAGGGGCACTGAAGCTTTCTTT. It codes for CARLPLCPRVTRGTEAFF. The whole variable domain, remainder taken from reference TRBV12-5 and TRBJ1-1, is DARVTQTPRHKVTEMGQEVTMRCQPILGHNTVFWYRQTMMQGLELLAYFRNRAPLDDSGMPKDRFSAEMPDATLATLKIQPSEPRDSAVYFCARLPLCPRVTRGTEAFFGQGTRLTVV.

This clone appeared a few times. The rearrangement uses TRBV18 and TRBJ2-1; TRBD1 is a possible D gene (6 bases). The CDR3 loop spans 13 amino acids. CDR1 is KGHSH and CDR2 is LQKENI in the germline V gene. V lost 2 bases and J 5 bases, leaving 7 bases between the germline ends. DNA for the CDR3: TGTGCCAGCTCACCAGGACAGCACAATGAGCAGTTCTTC. Amino acid sequence: CASSPGQHNEQFF.

The CDR3 region has the DNA TGCGCCAGCATGCGGGACAGGGGTGGCAATTCACCCCTCCACTTT. This encodes CASMRDRGGNSPLHF. The chain links TRBV5-1 to TRBJ1-6; 10 bases line up with TRBD1. Trimming cost V 6 bases and J 7 bases; bases outside gene matches: 7. The germline V gene encodes CDR1 SGHRS and CDR2 YFSETQ. The CDR3 covers 15 residues.

The chain combines TRBV5-1 with TRBJ2-3; 9 nucleotides line up with TRBD1. CDR1 and CDR2 from the germline V gene are SGHRS and YFSETQ. This CDR3 comprises 15 residues. With 4 bases clipped from V and 4 bases from J, the junction kept 7 bases outside the gene matches. The CDR3 coding sequence is TGCGCCAGCAGCGGAGCGGGACAGGGCGCAGATACGCAGTATTTT. This translates into CASSGAGQGADTQYF. Full variable domain (missing parts from reference TRBV5-1 and TRBJ2-3): KAGVTQTPRYLIKTRGQQVTLSCSPISGHRSVSWYQQTPGQGLQFLFEYFSETQRNKGNFPGRFSGRQFSNSRSEMNVSTLELGDSALYLCASSGAGQGADTQYFGPGTRLTVL.

This chain joins TRBV16 and TRBJ2-1, with D uncertain. V lost 1 base to trimming and J lost 7 bases, with 5 bases between them. Germline loops: CDR1 KGHSY, CDR2 FQNENV. This CDR3 is 12 amino acids long. The CDR3 region is CASSQFGNEQFF. The CDR3 DNA reads as TGTGCCAGCAGCCAATTCGGGAATGAGCAGTTCTTC. Drawing the rest from reference TRBV16 and TRBJ2-1, the complete variable domain is GEEVAQTPKHLVRGEGQKAKLYCAPIKGHSYVFWYQQVLKNEFKFLISFQNENVFDETGMPKERFSAKCLPNSPCSLEIQATKLEDSAVYFCASSQFGNEQFFGPGTRLTVL.

The rearrangement joins TRBV5-5 to TRBJ2-4, with 9 positions matching TRBD1. V lost 4 bases, J lost 8 bases, and 7 bases stayed unmatched. Germline lookup yields CDR1 SGHKS and CDR2 YYEKEE (reference sequence). This CDR3 has 14 residues. The CDR3 loop is CASSLRQGVDIQYF. DNA for the CDR3: TGTGCCAGCAGCCTAAGACAGGGGGTGGACATTCAGTACTTC.

The chain combines TRBV14 with TRBJ1-1; D is undetermined. The CDR3 is 14 residues long. In germline, CDR1 is SGHDN, CDR2 FVKESK. The ends were cut back, 0 bases at V and 4 bases at J, with 9 bases in the middle. The CDR3 is CASSQDAGFTEAFF. In nucleotides, the CDR3 is TGTGCCAGCAGCCAAGACGCGGGGTTCACTGAAGCTTTCTTT.

This clone showed up many times. The chain has TRBV7-2 and TRBJ1-1; no clear D gene. V was trimmed by 1 base and J by 4 bases, leaving 10 bases between them. The CDR3 is made up of 14 amino acids. Germline assignment: CDR1 SGHTA and CDR2 FQGNSA. The CDR3 DNA follows: TGTGCCAGCAGCTTAGGACGGCCGGGCACTGAAGCTTTCTTT. This encodes CASSLGRPGTEAFF.

The chain links TRBV7-3 to TRBJ2-3; TRBD2 matches 7 bases. This CDR3 has 15 residues. CDR1 and CDR2 (germline): SGHTA, FQGTGA. V lost 5 bases and J lost 0; bases outside the gene matches: 5. CDR3 in amino acids: CASSRSGASTDTQYF. In nucleotides, the CDR3 is TGTGCCAGCAGCCGGAGCGGGGCCAGCACAGATACGCAGTATTTT.

The gene calls are TRBV5-1 and TRBJ2-7, with D possibly being TRBD1 (5 bases). This CDR3 spans 13 amino acids. Trimming stripped 6 bases from V and 4 bases from J, with 14 bases between. Germline assignment: CDR1 SGHRS and CDR2 YFSETQ. CDR3 protein: CASTLQGEYEQYF. Here the CDR3 DNA reads TGCGCCAGCACTCTCCAGGGCGAGTACGAGCAGTACTTC.

The chain couples TRBV12-3 or TRBV12-4 to TRBJ1-1; D gene uncertain. This CDR3 is built from 11 residues. V was clipped by 5 bases and J by 7 bases, with 8 bases between them. CDR3 sequence (DNA): TGTGCCAGCAGTAATACAGATGAAGCTTTCTTT. Encoded protein: CASSNTDEAFF.

The J gene is TRBJ2-3, the V gene TRBV19; TRBD2 aligns across 13 bases. Trimming removed 0 bases from V and 4 bases from J; junction bases left unmatched: 1. The germline CDR1 and CDR2 sequences are LNHDA and SQIVND (reference sequence). The CDR3 has 16 amino acids. The CDR3 region is CASSIELAGGADTQYF. CDR3 sequence (DNA): TGTGCCAGTAGTATAGAACTAGCGGGGGGGGCAGATACGCAGTATTTT.

The chain couples TRBV19 to TRBJ2-7, with D possibly being TRBD1 (5 bases). The germline CDR1 and CDR2 sequences are LNHDA and SQIVND (reference sequence). This CDR3 has 14 amino acids. V was clipped by 5 bases and J by 6 bases, with 17 bases between them. For the CDR3, the DNA is TGTGCCAGTAGTCCAGGTCTTGACAGTACCGAGCAGTACTTC. This sequence encodes CASSPGLDSTEQYF.

This rearrangement joins TRBV9 to TRBJ1-6; D gene unclear. V was clipped by 3 bases and J by 6 bases, with 10 bases between them. The CDR3 length is 14 residues. CDR1 SGDLS and CDR2 YYNGEE come from the germline V gene. The CDR3 DNA is TGTGCCAGCAGCGCCGGACTAGTTAATTCACCCCTCCACTTT. It specifies CASSAGLVNSPLHF.

The CDR3 here is CASSEPTGVVEDTQYF. CDR3 bases: TGTGCCAGCAGCGAGCCAACAGGGGTAGTGGAAGATACGCAGTATTTT. V is TRBV9 and J is TRBJ2-3; TRBD1 agrees at 7 bases. CDR3 length equals 16 residues. Germline V gene sequence: CDR1 SGDLS, CDR2 YYNGEE. V shed 3 bases and J 5 bases; nucleotides not matched to a gene: 12. Using reference TRBV9 and TRBJ2-3 for the parts outside the CDR3, the full variable domain is DSGVTQTPKHLITATGQRVTLRCSPRSGDLSVYWYQQSLDQGLQFLIQYYNGEERAKGNILERFSAQQFPDLHSELNLSSLELGDSALYFCASSEPTGVVEDTQYFGPGTRLTVL.

This chain uses TRBV4-3 with TRBJ2-7; 10 bases fit TRBD2. The V gene's germline CDR1 is LGHNA and CDR2 YSLEER. The CDR3 runs 17 residues. Germline trimming cut 3 bases from V and 4 bases from J; bases unmatched to any gene: 12. CDR3 loop: CASSQGELAGPRYEQYF. The CDR3 DNA is TGCGCCAGCAGCCAGGGCGAACTAGCGGGACCGCGATACGAGCAGTACTTC.

The chain is built from TRBV21-1 and TRBJ2-1; the D call TRBD1 from the table was never checked on the DNA. TRBV21-1 is designated a pseudogene. This CDR3 has 17 residues. CDR3 in DNA: TGTGCCAGCAGCAAAGGGTTGGGGACAGGGGCTTTAAATGAGCAGTTCTTC. This translates into CASSKGLGTGALNEQFF.

The chain has TRBV7-2 and TRBJ2-1; no definite D call. V lost 6 bases to trimming and J lost 6 bases, with 12 bases between them. This CDR3 is 13 amino acids long. Germline values: CDR1 SGHTA, CDR2 FQGNSA. The CDR3 DNA is TGTGCCAGCAGATTTATGAGGTTCAATGAGCAGTTCTTC. Protein product: CASRFMRFNEQFF.

V gene TRBV19 combines with J gene TRBJ2-1; D perhaps matches TRBD2 (7 bases). The CDR3 totals 16 residues. Germline values: CDR1 LNHDA, CDR2 SQIVND (reference sequence). V lost 2 bases and J 4 bases, leaving 15 bases between the germline ends. CDR3 protein: CASSIYGRGAYNEQFF. CDR3 nucleotides: TGTGCCAGTAGTATATATGGGAGGGGGGCGTACAATGAGCAGTTCTTC.